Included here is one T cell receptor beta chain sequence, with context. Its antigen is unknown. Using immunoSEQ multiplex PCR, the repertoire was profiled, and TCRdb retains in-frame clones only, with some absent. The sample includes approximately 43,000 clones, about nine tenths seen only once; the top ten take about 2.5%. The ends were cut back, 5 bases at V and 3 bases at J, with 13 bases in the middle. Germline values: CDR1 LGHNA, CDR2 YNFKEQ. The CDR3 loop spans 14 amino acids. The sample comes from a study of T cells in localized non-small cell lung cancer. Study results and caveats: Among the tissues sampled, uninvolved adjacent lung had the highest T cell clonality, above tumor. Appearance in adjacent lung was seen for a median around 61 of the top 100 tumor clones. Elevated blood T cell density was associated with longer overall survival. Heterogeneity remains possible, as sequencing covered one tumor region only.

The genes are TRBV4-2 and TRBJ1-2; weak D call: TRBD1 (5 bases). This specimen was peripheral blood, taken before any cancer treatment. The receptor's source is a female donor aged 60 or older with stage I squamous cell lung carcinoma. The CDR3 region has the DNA TGTGCCAGCAGCTTGGAACAAGGGGACTATGGCTACACCTTC. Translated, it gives CASSLEQGDYGYTF.